This record covers a single TCR beta chain. With survey level as its setting, the immunoSEQ assay was v3.0. Profiling relied on immunoSEQ multiplex PCR, and the TCRdb table lists in-frame clones only, not all of them. This sample has 20,000 to 25,000 clones, with approximately 76% found just once. The sample is drawn from a study of long-term antiretroviral therapy in people with HIV. The CDR3 length is 16 residues. Germline-derived CDR1 and CDR2 are MGHRA and YSYEKL. With 0 bases removed from V and 5 bases from J, the gap between germline ends came to 13 bases. Sequenced material: unsorted PBMCs, taken less than 1.8 years before starting antiretroviral therapy. The chain employs TRBV4-1 and TRBJ2-2; perhaps TRBD2 as D (5 bases). The clonotype was recovered from a woman aged 40 to 50 with HIV. This CDR3 reads CASSQDISSGTGELFF. CDR3 nucleotides: TGCGCCAGCAGCCAAGATATCTCTTCGGGAACCGGGGAGCTGTTTTTT.